The rows below give T cell receptor beta chains drawn from one sample of a study of T cell repertoires in cytomegalovirus infection. These receptors are not linked to any known antigen. TCRdb re-derived calls from the reads in MiXCR, one entry per CDR3 protein. Here the sample spans around 310,000 distinct CDR3 sequences, almost 30% being singletons. Material: cultured PBMCs, obtained from culture after CMV antigen stimulation. These receptor sequences come from a human donor in good health (CMV status not recorded). Some clones in this sample may be carry-over from other donors' samples. Each CDR3 is given with its conserved first and last residue. D genes are given only for firm matches.

v_gene	d_gene	j_gene	CDR3aa
TRBV6-1	.	TRBJ1-5	CASSYAQNNQPQHF
TRBV18	TRBD1	TRBJ1-1	CASSPDRGYVNTEAFF
TRBV7-8	.	TRBJ2-5	CASSLASETQYF
TRBV29-1	.	TRBJ1-2	CSVEGPDRRDDYGYTF
TRBV10-3	.	TRBJ1-2	CAISEKGDYGYTF
TRBV27	.	TRBJ1-2	CASSLTAGFHPGYTF
TRBV27	TRBD1	TRBJ2-1	CASSLLGTDNEQFF
TRBV7-8	.	TRBJ1-4	CASSHRGLNEKLFF
TRBV20-1	TRBD2	TRBJ2-7	CSAPQYGTSGTYEQYF
TRBV27	.	TRBJ1-6	CASGTGGLLSSPLHF
TRBV4-1	TRBD1	TRBJ1-1	CASSHPGTGINTEAFF
TRBV6-1	.	TRBJ1-1	CASSPLSHLGTEAFF
TRBV7-6	.	TRBJ1-2	CASSPWTETVNGYTF
TRBV7-9	.	TRBJ1-1	CASSLDMNTEAFF
TRBV19	.	TRBJ2-7	CASSIVGGRPYEQYF
TRBV10-2	.	TRBJ2-5	CASSANRWGEETQYF
TRBV6-2/TRBV6-3	.	TRBJ1-1	CASSYSLRSGKNTEAFF
TRBV2	.	TRBJ1-5	CASRSLAGNQPQHF
TRBV3-1	.	TRBJ2-5	CASSRYRTYQETQYF
TRBV5-6	.	TRBJ1-1	CASSFGQGNTEAFF
TRBV6-6	TRBD1	TRBJ2-7	CASRKDRDEQYF